The rows below give T cell receptor beta chains drawn from one sample of a study of response to subunit inactivated influenza vaccine. TCRdb reprocessed the RT-PCR reads via MiXCR and lists one record per CDR3 protein. The table records a few hundred thousand distinct CDR3 sequences, 9.5% to 13% of them present only once. This sample comprised PBMCs from blood, obtained roughly 48 days after vaccination. Receptors originate from a man between 45 and 60 years old who received an inactivated influenza vaccine. Each CDR3 is given with its conserved first and last residue. A D gene is named only where the DNA matches it firmly.

V,D,J,CDR3
TRBV12-3/TRBV12-4,-,TRBJ2-5,CASSLAGRETQYF
TRBV6-5,-,TRBJ2-1,CASRSIDEQFF
TRBV12-3/TRBV12-4,-,TRBJ2-2,CASSGFLPGELFF
TRBV20-1,-,TRBJ1-1,CSARDESLVGTEAFF
TRBV15,TRBD2,TRBJ2-7,CAPQWATAGNQGQYF
TRBV5-5,TRBD1,TRBJ1-1,CASSPMTGGHSEAFF
TRBV29-1,-,TRBJ1-1,CSVGGRLVTEAFF
TRBV20-1,TRBD2,TRBJ2-3,CSARLAGTDTQYF
TRBV7-3,TRBD1,TRBJ2-1,CASSLTGGTGWHEQFF
TRBV6-5,-,TRBJ1-2,CASSYDGNYGYTF
TRBV20-1,TRBD2,TRBJ2-1,CSARVLGVAGTNEQFF
TRBV27,TRBD2,TRBJ2-7,CASSLTGLGRLEQYF
TRBV29-1,-,TRBJ2-7,CSVAGLRSSYEQYF
TRBV12-3/TRBV12-4,TRBD1,TRBJ2-5,CASIPTGTGAETQYF
TRBV11-1,-,TRBJ1-1,CASSQTYFPQGGGDTEAFF
TRBV14,-,TRBJ2-7,CASSQAGVRPEQYF
TRBV3-2,-,TRBJ1-6,CASSFLRGMGSPLHF
TRBV5-5,TRBD1,TRBJ2-5,CASSIPPTGAGETQYF
TRBV3-1,-,TRBJ1-6,CASSPSGTANSPLHF
TRBV4-2,-,TRBJ2-4,CASSQEWNRAGDIQYF
TRBV10-3,-,TRBJ2-2,CATRTTNTGELFF
TRBV7-6,TRBD1,TRBJ2-1,CASSLVGQVYNEQFF
TRBV7-7,-,TRBJ2-1,CASSLSPSSYNEQFF